A selection of T cell receptor beta chains follows, all from one sample in a study of blood T cell repertoires in COVID-19. The repertoire was sequenced with immunoSEQ multiplex PCR; TCRdb's copy has only in-frame clones and lacks some. The top ten clones hold about 8.6% of a sample with approximately 150,000 clones, around three quarters of them seen once. The sample consisted of peripheral blood. The receptors here all came from a man aged 45-65 years with active or convalescent COVID-19. The CDR3 runs from the conserved cysteine through the conserved F or W. Fields, in order: V gene, J gene, CDR3 protein.

V gene: TRBV5-6; J gene: TRBJ1-1; CDR3 protein: CASSWFDRNTEAFF
V gene: TRBV5-1; J gene: TRBJ2-7; CDR3 protein: CASSLVQGGSYEQYF
V gene: TRBV21-1; J gene: TRBJ2-2; CDR3 protein: CASSKEDRGRNTGELFF
V gene: TRBV11-2; J gene: TRBJ2-2; CDR3 protein: CASSFSGKTGELFF
V gene: TRBV3-1/TRBV3-2; J gene: TRBJ1-4; CDR3 protein: CASSQAGGHAGEKLFF
V gene: TRBV27; J gene: TRBJ1-4; CDR3 protein: CASTRTGGSEKLFF
V gene: TRBV19; J gene: TRBJ1-4; CDR3 protein: CASNLGWAAATNEKLFF
V gene: TRBV21-1; J gene: TRBJ2-5; CDR3 protein: CASSKRGGYRGLGETQYF
V gene: TRBV4-1; J gene: TRBJ2-3; CDR3 protein: CASSQKTAGTSGTDTQYF
V gene: TRBV6-5; J gene: TRBJ2-1; CDR3 protein: CASSYSGERYGQFF
V gene: TRBV10-1; J gene: TRBJ1-4; CDR3 protein: CASRVNRDRVEKLFF
V gene: TRBV7-2; J gene: TRBJ1-1; CDR3 protein: CASSLDRDTEAFF
V gene: TRBV4-1; J gene: TRBJ2-7; CDR3 protein: CASPFIREVHTYEQYF
V gene: TRBV4-2; J gene: TRBJ2-3; CDR3 protein: CASSQGVLAGEDTQYF
V gene: TRBV7-6; J gene: TRBJ1-1; CDR3 protein: CASSLYGNTEAFF
V gene: TRBV4-1; J gene: TRBJ2-2; CDR3 protein: CASSQGGLAGVGTGELFF
V gene: TRBV4-1; J gene: TRBJ1-1; CDR3 protein: CASSLTFQGNTEAFF
V gene: TRBV3-1/TRBV3-2; J gene: TRBJ1-6; CDR3 protein: CASRTGEDSPLHF
V gene: TRBV30; J gene: TRBJ1-5; CDR3 protein: CAWSGADSQPQHF
V gene: TRBV7-2; J gene: TRBJ1-2; CDR3 protein: CASSPGTGSGYTF
V gene: TRBV5-1; J gene: TRBJ2-3; CDR3 protein: CASSLVSDTQYF
V gene: TRBV24-1; J gene: TRBJ2-7; CDR3 protein: CATSDANAYEQYF
V gene: TRBV5-1; J gene: TRBJ1-1; CDR3 protein: CASSSPGQGSTEAFF